One sample yielded the 26 T cell receptor beta chains listed below, sequenced in a study of T-cell reconstitution after alpha-beta-depleted transplantation in children. Construction of the TCRbeta library involved unique molecular identifiers. TCRdb re-derived calls from the PCR reads in MiXCR, one entry per CDR3 protein. The sample yields roughly 500,000 distinct CDR3 sequences, around a third seen once. The sequencing used PBMCs from the stem cell graft donor, collected from the stem cell graft. These TCRs come from a human donor who donated a stem cell graft to a child with aplastic anemia.

This clonotype was found a few times. The rearrangement links TRBV28 to TRBJ2-3; the match to TRBD2 covers 7 bases. The junction had 11 bases not matched to a gene; V was cut back by 5 bases and J by 3 bases. This CDR3 is built from 16 residues. Germline loops: CDR1 MDHEN, CDR2 SYDVKM. The DNA for the CDR3 is TGTGCCAGCAGTCTCGGACGGGGGGAGGGAACAGATACGCAGTATTTT. The encoded protein is CASSLGRGEGTDTQYF.

This clonotype turned up a few times. V usage is TRBV7-6 and J usage is TRBJ1-1; no reliable D call. Trimming removed 1 base at V and 10 bases at J, with 7 bases between. The CDR3 runs 11 residues. The germline V gene has CDR1 SGHVS and CDR2 FNYEAQ. The CDR3 loop is CASSLGVVAFF. The CDR3 coding sequence is TGTGCCAGCAGCTTAGGGGTGGTAGCTTTCTTT.

The chain combines TRBV24-1 with TRBJ2-1; 7 nucleotides match TRBD2. Germline V gives CDR1 KGHDR, CDR2 SFDVKD. The CDR3 is 18 residues long. Germline trimming cut 2 bases from V and 2 bases from J; bases unmatched to any gene: 11. For the CDR3, the DNA is TGTGCCACCAGTGATTCCAGCGGGACCCTAGCAGCCTACAATGAGCAGTTCTTC. It translates to CATSDSSGTLAAYNEQFF.

This clonotype was seen more than once but under ten times. The chain has TRBV5-1 and TRBJ1-1; TRBD1 agrees at 7 bases. The CDR3 covers 14 residues. After removal of 0 bases from V and 13 bases from J, the junction contained 12 bases not matched to a gene. Per germline, CDR1 SGHRS and CDR2 YFSETQ. The CDR3 region is CASSLATQTGFVFF. The CDR3 region has the DNA TGCGCCAGCAGCTTGGCAACCCAGACAGGGTTTGTTTTCTTT.

This clonotype was counted between two and nine times. This sequence joins TRBV6-2 or TRBV6-3 and TRBJ2-1, with 13 bases identical to TRBD2. This CDR3 spans 20 amino acids. V lost 6 bases and J lost 3; bases outside the gene matches: 17. Looked up from germline, CDR1 is MNHEY and CDR2 is SVGEGT. This CDR3 reads CASRYRGLAGEVAYYNEQFF. CDR3 bases: TGTGCCAGCAGGTACAGAGGACTAGCGGGAGAGGTCGCCTACTACAATGAGCAGTTCTTC.

The rearrangement joins TRBV12-3 or TRBV12-4 to TRBJ1-5; 7 bases fit TRBD1. CDR3 length: 14 residues. V gave up 1 base and J gave up 6 bases; unmatched junction bases: 3. The CDR3 reads CASSLVDRSQPQHF. In DNA, the CDR3 is TGTGCCAGCAGTTTAGTGGACAGGTCTCAGCCCCAGCATTTT.

The J gene is TRBJ2-7, the V gene TRBV20-1; 9 bases fit TRBD2. The length of the CDR3 is 15 residues. Trimming took 3 bases from V and 2 from J; bases not matched to a gene: 8. Looked up from germline, CDR1 is DFQATT and CDR2 is SNEGSKA (reference sequence). CDR3 bases: TGCAGTGCTAGCTTAGCGGGAGTAAGGGCCTACGAGCAGTACTTC. Translation: CSASLAGVRAYEQYF.

The V gene is TRBV20-1, the J gene TRBJ2-5, with D unclear. V gave up 0 bases and J gave up 5 bases, with 13 bases separating them. The CDR3 covers 14 residues. CDR1 DFQATT and CDR2 SNEGSKA come from the germline V gene (reference sequence). CDR3 amino acids: CSAREILGWETQYF. CDR3 in DNA: TGCAGTGCTAGAGAGATTCTAGGGTGGGAGACCCAGTACTTC.

This clonotype has more than one count but fewer than ten. The gene calls are TRBV25-1 and TRBJ1-2; 10 nucleotides align to TRBD1. The CDR3 sequence is 15 residues long. Germline CDR1 reads MGHDK; CDR2 reads SYGVNS. Trimming at V came to 7 bases and at J to 7 bases, leaving 12 bases not matched to a gene. CDR3 in DNA: TGTGCCAGCACTAGAGCCGGGACAGGGGAGCCTGGCTACACCTTC. Its protein product is CASTRAGTGEPGYTF.

This clonotype has only a few counts. The chain is built from TRBV29-1 and TRBJ1-1; D is unclear. The V and J ends lost 0 bases and 2 bases respectively, with 7 bases between them. Germline V CDR1 and CDR2: SQVTM, ANQGSEA. The CDR3 is 13 amino acids. CDR3 residues: CSVEEHPNTEAFF. The CDR3 bases are TGCAGCGTTGAAGAACATCCCAACACTGAAGCTTTCTTT.

This clonotype was recorded a few times. The rearrangement links TRBV27 to TRBJ1-1; D call uncertain. The CDR3 extends over 13 amino acids. V lost 6 bases and J lost 1, with 9 bases in between. From germline, CDR1 is MNHEY and CDR2 SMNVEV (reference sequence). Written as DNA, the CDR3 is TGTGCCAGCAGCACCGTAGGGAACACTGAAGCTTTCTTT. This sequence encodes CASSTVGNTEAFF.

This clonotype was counted between two and nine times. V is TRBV12-3 or TRBV12-4 and J is TRBJ2-7; possible D gene TRBD2, 6 bases. The V and J ends lost 7 bases and 3 bases respectively, with 13 bases between them. The CDR3 length is 13 residues. In DNA form, the CDR3 reads TGTGCCAGCACGGCGGCGGGGAGCTACGAGCAGTACTTC. Amino acids: CASTAAGSYEQYF.

The table lists this clonotype with a few counts. This rearrangement joins TRBV30 to TRBJ1-1; D might be TRBD1 (6 bases). Germline assignment: CDR1 GTSNPN and CDR2 SVGIG (reference sequence). V gave up 0 bases and J gave up 4 bases, with 9 bases separating them. The CDR3 spans 13 residues. CDR3: CAWSVRQATEAFF. The CDR3 DNA reads TGTGCCTGGAGTGTCCGACAGGCCACTGAAGCTTTCTTT.

This clonotype has more than one count but fewer than ten. The gene calls are TRBV18 and TRBJ2-3; D ambiguous. The V and J ends lost 0 bases and 2 bases respectively, with 9 bases between them. Germline-derived CDR1 and CDR2 are KGHSH and LQKENI. The CDR3 runs 15 residues. CDR3 loop: CASSPPGLYTDTQYF. In DNA, the CDR3 is TGTGCCAGCTCACCACCTGGCTTATACACAGATACGCAGTATTTT.

There are a few counts of this clonotype. The chain carries TRBV19 and TRBJ2-2; D gene uncertain. The germline V gene encodes CDR1 LNHDA and CDR2 SQIVND (reference sequence). The CDR3 spans 12 residues. The germline V and J ends were trimmed by 1 base and 8 bases, with 5 bases remaining between them. The CDR3 DNA sequence: TGTGCCAGTAGTATAGTGACAGGGGAGCTGTTTTTT. Amino acid sequence: CASSIVTGELFF. Variable domain in full (rest from reference TRBV19 and TRBJ2-2): DGGITQSPKYLFRKEGQNVTLSCEQNLNHDAMYWYRQDPGQGLRLIYYSQIVNDFQKGDIAEGYSVSREKKESFPLTVTSAQKNPTAFYLCASSIVTGELFFGEGSRLTVL.

As regards this clonotype: The germline gene is not matched at one end of the junction; a read error may be the cause. J is TRBJ2-1 and V is TRBV6-2 or TRBV6-3, with D possibly called TRBD1 or TRBD2 (5 bases each). The germline V gene encodes CDR1 MNHEY and CDR2 SVGEGT. This CDR3 region has 14 residues. CDR3: CGSSYEGLDNEQFF. The CDR3 nucleotides are TGTGGCAGCAGTTACGAGGGGCTGGACAATGAGCAGTTCTTC.

V and J are TRBV27 and TRBJ2-3, with D unresolved. The CDR3 length is 16 residues. In germline, CDR1 is MNHEY, CDR2 SMNVEV (reference sequence). The ends were cut back, 5 bases at V and 2 bases at J, with 17 bases in the middle. CDR3 protein: CASSPNQRTHTDTQYF. Written as DNA, the CDR3 is TGTGCCAGCAGTCCCAACCAGAGAACTCACACAGATACGCAGTATTTT.

The chain's CDR3 is CASSSGQGNGYTF. The CDR3 bases are TGCGCCAGCAGCTCGGGACAGGGGAACGGCTACACCTTC. This sequence joins TRBV5-1 and TRBJ1-2, with TRBD1 matching over 10 bases. Germline lookup yields CDR1 SGHRS and CDR2 YFSETQ. Trimming cost V 3 bases and J 8 bases; bases outside gene matches: 4. There are 13 residues in the CDR3. The full variable domain, its missing parts supplied by reference TRBV5-1 and TRBJ1-2, is KAGVTQTPRYLIKTRGQQVTLSCSPISGHRSVSWYQQTPGQGLQFLFEYFSETQRNKGNFPGRFSGRQFSNSRSEMNVSTLELGDSALYLCASSSGQGNGYTFGSGTRLTVV.

The chain couples TRBV7-2 to TRBJ2-5, with D possibly TRBD2 on 7 matching bases. The V end was cut by 3 bases, the J end by 2 bases, with 13 bases between. The CDR3 is 15 amino acids. Germline V gene data show CDR1 as SGHTA and CDR2 as FQGNSA. This CDR3 reads CASSFLRGGQETQYF. The DNA of the CDR3 is TGTGCCAGCAGCTTTTTGAGGGGGGGGCAAGAGACCCAGTACTTC.

The chain links TRBV12-3 or TRBV12-4 to TRBJ1-4; tentatively, D is TRBD1 (5 bases). Trimming pared 5 bases from V and 7 bases from J, leaving 17 bases between. The CDR3 spans 15 residues. CDR3 loop: CASSIVGQGGEKLFF. As DNA, the CDR3 is TGTGCCAGCAGTATCGTCGGGCAGGGAGGTGAAAAACTGTTTTTT.

This rearrangement joins TRBV7-2 to TRBJ2-3, with 14 positions matching TRBD2. J gave up 2 bases and V 6 bases, and 7 bases lay outside the gene matches. This CDR3 is built from 17 residues. The germline CDR1 and CDR2 sequences are SGHTA and FQGNSA. This CDR3 is CASRGLAGVISTDTQYF. The CDR3 DNA sequence: TGTGCCAGCAGGGGACTAGCGGGAGTGATTTCCACAGATACGCAGTATTTT.

This clonotype has more than one count but fewer than ten. The genes are TRBV29-1 and TRBJ1-2; tentatively, D is TRBD1 (5 bases). The length of the CDR3 is 12 residues. The germline CDR1 and CDR2 sequences are SQVTM and ANQGSEA. Trimming left V 8 bases short and J 7 bases short, with 17 bases between. The CDR3 sequence: CSFLKTRGGYTF. CDR3 coding DNA: TGCAGCTTCCTTAAGACGAGGGGTGGCTACACCTTC.

Only one count was recorded for this clonotype. The rearrangement joins TRBV3-1 to TRBJ2-1; possible D gene TRBD1, 5 bases. The CDR3 has 17 residues. Per the germline V gene, CDR1 is LGHDT and CDR2 is YNNKEL (reference sequence). Trimming cost V 7 bases and J 0 bases, with 19 bases left between them. CDR3 nucleotide sequence: TGTGCCAGCATAGGGGAAAAGGGGCTGATCTCCTACAATGAGCAGTTCTTC. This translates into CASIGEKGLISYNEQFF.

The chain recombines TRBV5-4 with TRBJ1-1; perhaps TRBD1 as D (6 bases). The CDR3 covers 16 residues. V lost 3 bases and J 3 bases, leaving 18 bases between the germline ends. Germline CDR1 is SGHNT and CDR2 is YYREEE (reference sequence). The CDR3 reads CASSWEVGGEDTEAFF. DNA of the CDR3: TGTGCCAGCAGCTGGGAAGTTGGGGGCGAGGACACTGAAGCTTTCTTT.

This clonotype was picked up a small number of times. The J gene is TRBJ1-1, the V gene TRBV12-3 or TRBV12-4; the match to TRBD1 covers 9 bases. The CDR3 has 13 amino acids. The junction had 4 bases not matched to a gene; V was cut back by 6 bases and J by 5 bases. The CDR3 loop is CASRGTGTTEAFF. In nucleotides, the CDR3 is TGTGCCAGCAGGGGGACAGGGACGACTGAAGCTTTCTTT.

This chain links TRBV20-1 with TRBJ1-6; maybe TRBD1 (5 bases). Germline assignment: CDR1 DFQATT and CDR2 SNEGSKA (reference sequence). V was trimmed by 3 bases and J by 7 bases, leaving 16 bases between them. The CDR3 runs to 15 residues. The CDR3 protein is CSARLDRGNNSPLHF. The CDR3 nucleotides are TGCAGTGCTAGGCTCGACAGAGGAAACAATTCACCCCTCCACTTT.